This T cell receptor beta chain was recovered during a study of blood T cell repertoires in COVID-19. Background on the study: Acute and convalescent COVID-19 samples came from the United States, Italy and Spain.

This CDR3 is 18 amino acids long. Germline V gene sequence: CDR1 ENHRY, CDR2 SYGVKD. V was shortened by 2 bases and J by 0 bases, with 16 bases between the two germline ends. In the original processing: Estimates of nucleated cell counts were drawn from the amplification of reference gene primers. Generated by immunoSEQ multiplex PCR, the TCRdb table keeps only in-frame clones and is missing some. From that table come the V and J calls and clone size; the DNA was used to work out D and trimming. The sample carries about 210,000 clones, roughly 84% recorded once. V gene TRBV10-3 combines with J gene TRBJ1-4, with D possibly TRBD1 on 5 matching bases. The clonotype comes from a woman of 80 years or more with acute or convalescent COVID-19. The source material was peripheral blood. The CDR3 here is CAISEGALRSSTNEKLFF. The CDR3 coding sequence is TGTGCCATCAGTGAGGGGGCCCTACGCTCCTCAACTAATGAAAAACTGTTTTTT.